These 25 T cell receptor beta chains were all obtained from the same sample, sequenced in a study of blood T cells in healthy people across ages. A second about 6 to 12 cycle PCR used barcoded and J-beta primers. TCRdb reprocessed the 5' RACE reads with MiXCR, giving one entry per CDR3 protein. The sample comprises around 520,000 distinct CDR3 sequences, roughly a quarter of which are singletons, and approximately 4% rests with the top ten. The same sample was also used in a study of T cells of mothers and their children.

The sample comprised blood. All receptors come from a boy aged 2 to 10 in good health.

This clonotype has just a few counts. This chain joins TRBV14 and TRBJ2-7, with D uncertain. Germline-derived CDR1 and CDR2 are SGHDN and FVKESK. The CDR3 contains 14 residues. V gave up 4 bases and J gave up 1 base, with 11 bases separating them. CDR3 protein: CASSPRLPSYEQYF. The CDR3, as DNA: TGTGCCAGCAGCCCCAGGCTGCCGTCCTACGAGCAGTACTTC.

This clonotype has only a few counts. This chain joins TRBV27 and TRBJ2-5, with D possibly being TRBD2 (6 bases). With the DNA end fitting TRBJ2-1 better, the J assignment may be wrong. This CDR3 region has 16 residues. Germline CDR1 MNHEY, CDR2 SMNVEV (reference sequence). CDR3 nucleotide sequence: TGTGCCAGCAGTTTGTCCGCGGGACCCATCTACAATGAGCAGTTCTTC. Translation gives CASSLSAGPIYNEQFF.

There are a few counts of this clonotype. This chain joins TRBV11-2 and TRBJ1-2, with a weak D call TRBD1 (5 bases). This CDR3 has 17 residues. Germline CDR1 and CDR2: SGHAT and FQNNGV. Deletions cut 5 bases from V and 4 bases from J, with 23 bases between. The CDR3 region has the DNA TGTGCCAGCAGCCCCTTTAGCCTCCCCAGGGAAACCTATGGCTACACCTTC. It yields the protein CASSPFSLPRETYGYTF.

This clonotype showed up just a few times. V is TRBV10-3 and J is TRBJ2-5; the match to TRBD2 covers 11 bases. The CDR3 is made up of 16 amino acids. The germline CDR1 and CDR2 sequences are ENHRY and SYGVKD. The V and J ends lost 5 bases and 4 bases, in that order; junction bases with no gene match: 9. CDR3 nucleotide sequence: TGTGCCATCAGTCCTACTACCGGGACTAGCGGAGAGACCCAGTACTTC. This translates into CAISPTTGTSGETQYF.

This clonotype was counted a few times. V and J are TRBV6-6 and TRBJ2-7; D might be TRBD2 (5 bases). The CDR3 contains 13 residues. Looked up from germline, CDR1 is MNHNY and CDR2 is SVGAGI (reference sequence). Trimming took off 6 bases at V and 2 bases at J, with 11 bases between the two ends. The chain's CDR3 is CASRDNGAYEQYF. The DNA for the CDR3 is TGTGCCAGCAGGGATAACGGGGCCTACGAGCAGTACTTC.

The rearrangement uses TRBV20-1 and TRBJ2-4; 11 nucleotides line up with TRBD2. This CDR3 spans 15 amino acids. The V gene's germline CDR1 is DFQATT and CDR2 SNEGSKA (reference sequence). Germline trimming cut 6 bases from V and 1 base from J; bases unmatched to any gene: 5. DNA for the CDR3: TGCAGTGCCTTTAGCGGGGGGGCTGCCAAAAACATTCAGTACTTC. Translation: CSAFSGGAAKNIQYF.

The chain is built from TRBV9 and TRBJ2-3, with TRBD2 matching 8 bases. With 1 base clipped from V and 5 bases from J, the junction kept 6 bases outside the gene matches. This CDR3 is 15 amino acids long. CDR1 is SGDLS, CDR2 YYNGEE, per germline. The CDR3 DNA reads as TGTGCCAGCAGCGTAAGCGGGAGACGATTAGATACGCAGTATTTT. This codes for CASSVSGRRLDTQYF.

This chain uses TRBV5-1 with TRBJ1-5; D uncertain. Germline V gene lookup returns CDR1 SGHRS and CDR2 YFSETQ. CDR3 length: 15 amino acids. Trimming removed 1 base from V and 0 bases from J, with 8 bases in between. CDR3 region: CASSLLGNSNQPQHF. CDR3 sequence (DNA): TGCGCCAGCAGCTTGTTGGGGAATAGCAATCAGCCCCAGCATTTT. Full variable domain (missing parts from reference TRBV5-1 and TRBJ1-5): KAGVTQTPRYLIKTRGQQVTLSCSPISGHRSVSWYQQTPGQGLQFLFEYFSETQRNKGNFPGRFSGRQFSNSRSEMNVSTLELGDSALYLCASSLLGNSNQPQHFGDGTRLSIL.

CDR3 in DNA: TGTGCCAGCAGCGTAGTGGGCCGGGGGACTGAAGCTTTCTTT. Protein product: CASSVVGRGTEAFF. The chain carries TRBV9 and TRBJ1-1; possible D gene TRBD1, 5 bases. The V end lost 0 bases, the J end lost 5 bases, and 11 bases lay between the germline ends. This CDR3 is 14 amino acids long. Germline V gene sequence: CDR1 SGDLS, CDR2 YYNGEE.

This clonotype has ten or more counts. The chain couples TRBV15 to TRBJ2-2; D unresolved. Germline loops: CDR1 LNHNV, CDR2 YYDKDF (reference sequence). V lost 5 bases to trimming and J lost 6 bases, with 10 bases between them. This CDR3 has 13 residues. The CDR3 is CATSSARPGELFF. The CDR3 region has the DNA TGTGCCACCAGCTCTGCCCGTCCCGGGGAGCTGTTTTTT.

The chain carries TRBV12-3 or TRBV12-4 and TRBJ1-5; D gene unclear. The CDR3 is made up of 13 amino acids. V lost 3 bases to trimming and J lost 7 bases, with 10 bases between them. CDR3 sequence (DNA): TGTGCCAGCAGTTTGGGAGAAATGCAGCCCCAGCATTTT. It specifies CASSLGEMQPQHF.

This clonotype was detected only a few times. The V and J genes are TRBV12-3 or TRBV12-4 and TRBJ2-5; D is unclear. The ends were cut back, 4 bases at V and 4 bases at J, with 19 bases in the middle. The CDR3 sequence is 16 residues long. CDR3 region: CASSSHPRQVGETQYF. CDR3 coding DNA: TGTGCCAGCAGTTCCCACCCACGGCAGGTCGGAGAGACCCAGTACTTC.

This sequence joins TRBV12-3 or TRBV12-4 and TRBJ2-5; the D gene is possibly TRBD2 (6 bases). TRBJ2-1 matches the DNA end more closely, so the J call is doubtful. This CDR3 spans 12 amino acids. The CDR3 bases are TGTGCCAGCAGGCCCGGGAGTAATGAGCAGTTCTTC. This translates into CASRPGSNEQFF.

This clonotype was detected only once. V gene TRBV7-3 combines with J gene TRBJ2-7, with D possibly being TRBD1 (6 bases). The CDR3 runs to 15 residues. Trimming removed 0 bases at V and 3 bases at J, with 12 bases between. CDR1 and CDR2 from the germline V gene are SGHTA and FQGTGA. The CDR3 loop reads CASSLTGGDDYEQYF. In nucleotides, the CDR3 is TGTGCCAGCAGCTTAACAGGGGGTGACGACTACGAGCAGTACTTC.

This clonotype was counted only a few times. The gene calls are TRBV20-1 and TRBJ2-2; D may correspond to TRBD1 or TRBD2 (6 bases each). Trimming took 3 bases from V and 5 from J, leaving 19 bases between them. This CDR3 is 16 amino acids long. Germline V gene sequence: CDR1 DFQATT, CDR2 SNEGSKA (reference sequence). DNA of the CDR3: TGCAGTGCTAGGACCATAGAGGGGGGACTTACCGGGGAGCTGTTTTTT. This translates into CSARTIEGGLTGELFF.

The genes are TRBV5-1 and TRBJ2-5; 7 positions agree with TRBD2. V gave up 5 bases and J gave up 7 bases; unmatched junction bases: 17. Germline V lookup: CDR1 SGHRS, CDR2 YFSETQ. The CDR3 is 16 amino acids. CDR3 bases: TGCGCCAGCAGGGGAACTAGCGCCCATGGCGCGTCGACCCAGTACTTC. This translates into CASRGTSAHGASTQYF.

The chain combines TRBV14 with TRBJ2-5; a weak D match, TRBD1 (5 bases). TRBJ2-1 matches the DNA end more closely, so the J call is doubtful. This CDR3 is built from 12 residues. Germline CDR1 is SGHDN and CDR2 is FVKESK. In DNA form, the CDR3 reads TGTGCCAGCAGCCGACCAGGGAATGAGCAGTTCTTC. This translates into CASSRPGNEQFF.

This chain uses TRBV29-1 with TRBJ1-2; the D is unclear. The V gene lost 4 bases and the J gene lost 8 bases, with 14 bases spanning the gap. The CDR3 is 12 amino acids. Germline CDR1 reads SQVTM; CDR2 reads ANQGSEA. The CDR3 here is CSVASLREGYTF. The CDR3 coding sequence is TGCAGCGTTGCGTCCCTTAGGGAGGGCTACACCTTC.

This chain uses TRBV7-2 with TRBJ2-5; no reliable D call. Germline CDR1 is SGHTA and CDR2 is FQGNSA. The CDR3 runs to 14 residues. The V end lost 0 bases, the J end lost 0 bases, and 5 bases lay between the germline ends. CDR3 DNA sequence: TGTGCCAGCAGCTTAGCCAGGCACCAAGAGACCCAGTACTTC. This codes for CASSLARHQETQYF.

This clonotype was recorded at least ten times. The chain carries TRBV3-1 and TRBJ2-7; D gene uncertain. The CDR3 is 14 residues long. CDR1 is LGHDT and CDR2 is YNNKEL in the germline V gene (reference sequence). V was pared by 4 bases and J by 4 bases, with 14 bases between. The CDR3 protein is CASSLGGRNYEQYF. DNA of the CDR3: TGTGCCAGCAGCCTTGGCGGCAGGAATTACGAGCAGTACTTC.

This clonotype occurred once. The chain joins TRBV27 to TRBJ2-1; weak D call: TRBD1 (5 bases). The last part of the DNA fits TRBJ2-7 better; the J call may be wrong. The CDR3 contains 17 residues. Germline assignment: CDR1 MNHEY and CDR2 SMNVEV (reference sequence). The CDR3 region has the DNA TGTGCCAGCAGTTTATCTCCCGGCAGGGTTTACTCCTACGAGCAGTACTTC. The encoded protein is CASSLSPGRVYSYEQYF.

The table lists this clonotype with a few counts. V gene TRBV29-1 combines with J gene TRBJ2-5; TRBD1 agrees at 9 bases. The germline V gene has CDR1 SQVTM and CDR2 ANQGSEA. This CDR3 spans 14 amino acids. The V gene end was trimmed by 5 bases and the J gene end by 1 base; junction bases not matched to a gene: 5. The CDR3 spells CSVPGTGPQETQYF. Written as DNA, the CDR3 is TGCAGCGTTCCGGGGACAGGGCCCCAAGAGACCCAGTACTTC. The full variable domain, its missing parts supplied by reference TRBV29-1 and TRBJ2-5, is SAVISQKPSRDICQRGTSLTIQCQVDSQVTMMFWYRQQPGQSLTLIATANQGSEATYESGFVIDKFPISRPNLTFSTLTVSNMSPEDSSIYLCSVPGTGPQETQYFGPGTRLLVL.

At least ten counts were recorded for this clonotype. The rearrangement links TRBV2 to TRBJ2-7, with TRBD1 identical over 10 bases. This CDR3 has 15 residues. Germline assignment: CDR1 SNHLY and CDR2 FYNNEI. Trimming at V came to 8 bases and at J to 2 bases, leaving 9 bases not matched to a gene. CDR3 protein: CASGLLDRGAYEQYF. The DNA for the CDR3 is TGTGCCAGCGGTCTCCTGGACAGGGGGGCCTACGAGCAGTACTTC.

The rearrangement joins TRBV20-1 to TRBJ2-7; D possibly corresponds to TRBD1 (6 bases). Trimming pared 3 bases from V and 5 bases from J, leaving 17 bases between. The CDR3 runs 14 residues. Germline assignment: CDR1 DFQATT and CDR2 SNEGSKA (reference sequence). In nucleotides, the CDR3 is TGCAGTGCTAGGGCAGAAACAGGGTACCACGAGCAGTACTTC. Protein product: CSARAETGYHEQYF.

The chain employs TRBV20-1 and TRBJ2-3; no firm D call. The CDR3 is 15 residues long. The germline V and J ends were trimmed by 3 bases and 4 bases, with 17 bases remaining between them. In germline, CDR1 is DFQATT, CDR2 SNEGSKA (reference sequence). CDR3 loop: CSASQTSPSADTQYF. The CDR3 DNA is TGCAGTGCTAGTCAGACATCTCCCTCGGCAGATACGCAGTATTTT.